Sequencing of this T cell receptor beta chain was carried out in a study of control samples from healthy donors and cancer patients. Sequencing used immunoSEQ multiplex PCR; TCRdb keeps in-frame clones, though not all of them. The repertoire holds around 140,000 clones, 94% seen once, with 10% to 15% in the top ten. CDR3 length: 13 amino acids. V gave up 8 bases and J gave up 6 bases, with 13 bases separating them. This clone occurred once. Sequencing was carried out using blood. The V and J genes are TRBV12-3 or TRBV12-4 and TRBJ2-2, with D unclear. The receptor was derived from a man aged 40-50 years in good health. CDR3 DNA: TGTGCCAGCTCCCCGGACCCCGCCGGGGAGCTGTTTTTT. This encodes CASSPDPAGELFF.